The clone carrying this T cell receptor (beta chain) was seen at least ten times. Its target is unknown. This sample stems from a study of T cell repertoires in cytomegalovirus infection. Overall study context: It can be stated that public TCR beta signatures indicated CMV infection as well as a matching HLA type.

Study observations and caveats: Totalled public TCR beta family frequency picked out people who carried CMV plus the relevant HLA. HLA-C-restricted CMV clonotypes gave the most frequent clonotype in two of eight donors.

TCRdb independently ran MiXCR on the reads; one entry per CDR3 protein. The sample holds about 260,000 distinct CDR3 sequences, roughly 13% seen once. Germline loops: CDR1 SEHNR, CDR2 FQNEAQ (reference sequence). The CDR3 totals 16 residues. V dropped 3 bases and J dropped 8; count of bases not matched to a gene: 15. The receptor comes from a human donor in good health (CMV status not recorded). Some clones in this sample may be carry-over from other donors' samples. V is TRBV7-9 and J is TRBJ2-5; the match to TRBD1 covers 7 bases. Sequencing input: PBMCs. This CDR3 is CASSFLEEDTGETQYF. CDR3 coding DNA: TGTGCCAGCAGCTTTCTAGAGGAAGATACAGGGGAAACCCAGTACTTC.